Following are 11 T cell receptor beta chains from one sample sequenced in a study of OX40 agonist ivuxolimab in advanced cancers. The library was prepared using the immunoSEQ multiplex PCR assay. Not all clones reach the TCRdb copy of this immuneACCESS table, which keeps in-frame sequences only. Checked studies attribute under half of the gap to unresolved V genes and leave the rest unexplained. The sample records approximately 61,000 clones, 65% to 85% of which are singletons. The ten biggest clones cover more than 1.5% of the sample. The source was CD4+ or CD8+ T cells sorted from blood, collected in a trial of the OX40 agonist ivuxolimab. These receptors all stem from an adult with an advanced solid tumor such as melanoma, head and neck, liver or kidney cancer.

The gene calls are TRBV7-2 and TRBJ2-7; weak D call: TRBD2 (6 bases). Germline values: CDR1 SGHTA, CDR2 FQGNSA. Deletions cut 1 base from V and 0 bases from J, with 16 bases between. This CDR3 is 17 amino acids long. This CDR3 reads CASSLESGGAVSYEQYF. The DNA of the CDR3 is TGTGCCAGCAGCTTAGAGTCAGGCGGGGCCGTCTCCTACGAGCAGTACTTC.

The V gene is TRBV7-3, the J gene TRBJ2-5; 8 positions agree with TRBD2. The CDR3 totals 15 residues. From germline, CDR1 is SGHTA and CDR2 FQGTGA. Trimming cost V 5 bases and J 5 bases; bases outside gene matches: 10. The CDR3 DNA sequence: TGTGCCAGCAGCACTGGACCAGCGGGAGCGGAGACCCAGTACTTC. It codes for CASSTGPAGAETQYF.

The chain carries TRBV4-1 and TRBJ1-4; 8 bases fit TRBD1. This CDR3 region has 15 residues. The J segment lost 6 bases and the V segment lost 0 bases, leaving 3 bases of the junction unmatched. Germline V gene lookup returns CDR1 MGHRA and CDR2 YSYEKL. The CDR3 nucleotides read TGCGCCAGCAGCCAAGAAGGGACAGGAGATGAAAAACTGTTTTTT. This encodes CASSQEGTGDEKLFF.

This clone was detected only once. The J gene is TRBJ2-7, the V gene TRBV10-3; 12 nucleotides match TRBD2. V lost 2 bases, J lost 4 bases, and 6 bases stayed unmatched. The CDR3 has 16 amino acids. Germline values: CDR1 ENHRY, CDR2 SYGVKD. CDR3: CAISEVTSGRSYEQYF. The CDR3 DNA is TGTGCCATCAGTGAGGTGACTAGCGGGAGAAGTTACGAGCAGTACTTC.

The chain couples TRBV18 to TRBJ1-1, with D perhaps TRBD1 (5 bases). V lost 1 base and J lost 3, with 12 bases in between. In germline, CDR1 is KGHSH, CDR2 LQKENI. This CDR3 is 15 amino acids long. CDR3 amino acids: CASSPLIGGDTEAFF. The CDR3 DNA follows: TGTGCCAGCTCACCACTGATTGGGGGGGACACTGAAGCTTTCTTT.

By proportion, this clone is medium-sized. The genes are TRBV10-3 and TRBJ2-1, with 14 positions matching TRBD2. The CDR3 is made up of 16 amino acids. V shed 6 bases and J 1 base; nucleotides not matched to a gene: 2. Germline V gene sequence: CDR1 ENHRY, CDR2 SYGVKD. The CDR3 sequence is CAISGLAGGSYNEQFF. CDR3 in DNA: TGTGCCATCAGCGGACTAGCGGGGGGATCCTACAATGAGCAGTTCTTC.

The chain combines TRBV21-1 with TRBJ2-7; the table's D call TRBD1 went unverified against the DNA. TRBV21-1 is classified as a pseudogene. The CDR3 has 13 residues. CDR3 protein: CASSKGTGDEQYF. The CDR3 coding sequence is TGTGCCAGCAGCAAAGGTACAGGGGACGAGCAGTACTTC.

Of note for this clone: The junction and the germline gene differ at one end; a read error may be behind it. The V gene is TRBV19, the J gene TRBJ2-2; weak D call: TRBD1 (5 bases). The germline V gene encodes CDR1 LNHDA and CDR2 SQIVND (reference sequence). The CDR3 extends over 11 amino acids. The CDR3 loop reads CGSKGSGELFF. The CDR3 coding sequence is TGTGGCAGTAAGGGGTCCGGGGAGCTGTTTTTT. The full variable domain, its missing parts supplied by reference TRBV19 and TRBJ2-2, is DGGITQSPKYLFRKEGQNVTLSCEQNLNHDAMYWYRQDPGQGLRLIYYSQIVNDFQKGDIAEGYSVSREKKESFPLTVTSAQKNPTAFYLCGSKGSGELFFGEGSRLTVL.

The chain carries TRBV5-6 and TRBJ1-2, with 7 positions matching TRBD1. Trimming at V came to 1 base and at J to 0 bases, leaving 12 bases not matched to a gene. The CDR3 extends over 18 amino acids. Germline CDR1 reads SGHDT; CDR2 reads YYEEEE. The DNA of the CDR3 is TGTGCCAGCAGCTTGAGAGGGGGACAGCGACGCCCTAACTATGGCTACACCTTC. It codes for CASSLRGGQRRPNYGYTF.

The V gene is TRBV19, the J gene TRBJ2-7; TRBD1 matches at 7 bases. J was trimmed by 1 base and V by 4 bases; bases with no gene match: 4. There are 14 residues in the CDR3. Germline assignment: CDR1 LNHDA and CDR2 SQIVND (reference sequence). This chain's CDR3 is CASSTPGQSYEQYF. For the CDR3, the DNA is TGTGCCAGTAGTACGCCGGGACAGTCCTACGAGCAGTACTTC.

The V gene is TRBV7-6, the J gene TRBJ2-5; D is possibly TRBD1 or TRBD2 (8 bases each). V was shortened by 4 bases and J by 5 bases, with 20 bases between the two germline ends. The germline CDR1 and CDR2 sequences are SGHVS and FNYEAQ. CDR3 length: 16 amino acids. This CDR3 reads CASSSRQGRGGETQYF. The CDR3 DNA reads TGTGCCAGCAGCTCCCGACAGGGGCGCGGGGGGGAGACCCAGTACTTC.